This T cell receptor (beta chain) was recorded in a study of cytomegalovirus exposure and HLA in healthy donors. Findings and limits, study-wide: It was 164 TCR beta chains that were listed as cytomegalovirus-associated. Sequencing likely generated an artifact that appeared as a cluster of highly shared sequence variants. A later analysis found common viral pathogens apparently linked to several of the most significant clusters. One later analysis reportedly identified an Asian-associated ancestry cluster that showed fewer N-insertions than the roughly 620-donor mean.

As to this clone: No antigen is known for it.

CDR1 and CDR2 (germline): SGDLS, YYNGEE. The CDR3 runs to 15 residues. J lost 5 bases, V lost 4 bases, and 9 bases had no gene match. This PCR relied on a set of 60 Vbeta primers and 13 Jbeta primers. Here immunoSEQ multiplex PCR was the method, and the copy in TCRdb shows in-frame clones only, minus some. The sample carries some 130,000 clones, 70% to 90% recorded once. The sequencing sample was made of PBMCs. V is TRBV9 and J is TRBJ1-5, with 7 bases identical to TRBD1. The receptor was derived from a woman in her thirties or forties in good health and CMV-seropositive. CDR3: CASSPYDRVDQPQHF. The CDR3 DNA is TGTGCCAGCAGCCCCTACGACAGGGTAGATCAGCCCCAGCATTTT.